Described below is a single T cell receptor (beta chain) sequence and its context. Antigen unknown. The data derive from a study of cytomegalovirus exposure and HLA in healthy donors. Study-wide results and limits: Available immune exposure information covered CMV serostatus only. Roughly uniform depth of sequencing across donors was assumed in presence/absence analyses.

With 60 Vbeta and 13 Jbeta primers, the PCR was carried out. The protocol was immunoSEQ multiplex PCR, while the TCRdb copy is restricted to in-frame clones and leaves out a portion. The data hold 100,000 or so clones, with around 84% observed a single time. The trim removed 0 bases at V and 5 bases at J, leaving 6 bases unmatched. CDR1 is MGHRA, CDR2 YSYEKL, per germline. This CDR3 spans 16 amino acids. Everyone who donated was a healthy bone marrow donor. The sequenced material came from PBMCs. The receptor was isolated from a young man in good health and CMV-seronegative. The chain joins TRBV4-1 to TRBJ1-5; 8 bases map to TRBD1. Here the CDR3 reads CASSQDLAGGHQPQHF. The DNA of the CDR3 is TGCGCCAGCAGCCAAGATCTGGCAGGGGGCCATCAGCCCCAGCATTTT.